This is a list of T cell receptor beta chains from one sample in a study of T-cell reconstitution after alpha-beta-depleted transplantation in children. TCRdb analysed the PCR reads with MiXCR anew, one entry per CDR3 protein. The repertoire holds 200,000 to 250,000 distinct CDR3 sequences, with 8.4% as singletons. This sample comprised PBMCs, mostly from graft donor cells, obtained 360 days after TCRalphabeta/CD19-depleted stem cell transplant. The receptors come from a male patient aged 2 to 10 who had a stem cell transplant for acute myeloid leukemia, so the T cells may come from the graft donor. The CDR3 runs from the conserved cysteine through the conserved F or W. Size is omitted from some rows. Given values are once, few, many or a class for expanded clones.

clone_size j_call v_call cdr3_aa
few TRBJ2-7 TRBV29-1 CSAAGTEDSYEQYF
few TRBJ2-3 TRBV18 CASSPSGKSTDTQYF
few TRBJ2-2 TRBV6-1 CASRVRNQAGELFF
. TRBJ2-7 TRBV7-8 CASRLGGTAYEQYF
. TRBJ1-5 TRBV6-4 CASSANHRRLTNQPQHF
few TRBJ2-2 TRBV14 CASDTQGRANTGELFF
. TRBJ2-2 TRBV5-1 CASSLSGLNTGELFF
. TRBJ2-7 TRBV11-2 CASSPAALAGGVLYEQYF
. TRBJ2-2 TRBV6-2/TRBV6-3 CASRDENTGELFF
many TRBJ2-7 TRBV29-1 CSVPTGFGEQYF
many TRBJ1-6 TRBV7-9 CASSYSGTVPNSPLHF
few TRBJ2-4 TRBV12-3/TRBV12-4 CASSHSEIAGAAKNIQYF
few TRBJ2-1 TRBV18 CASSSRASGAYNEQFF
. TRBJ2-5 TRBV5-1 CASSLGYIQETQYF
. TRBJ2-1 TRBV11-2 CASGLAPGLAGVEQFF
. TRBJ1-1 TRBV29-1 CSAVQGWNTEAFF
many TRBJ1-2 TRBV5-1 CASSLASGLKGYTF
. TRBJ2-1 TRBV9 CASSVEGWGYEQFF
few TRBJ2-7 TRBV7-9 CASSLDRREQYF
few TRBJ2-1 TRBV20-1 CSARLIAGARLSYNEQFF
many TRBJ1-1 TRBV10-3 CAISEWYRLYTEAFF
many TRBJ1-6 TRBV12-3/TRBV12-4 CASSFSTGLGSYNSPLHF
. TRBJ1-1 TRBV7-6 CASSLGPPDSTNTEAFF
few TRBJ2-7 TRBV4-1 CASSQVIAGDEQYF
many TRBJ1-1 TRBV10-3 CAISAAGEGTEAFF
many TRBJ2-2 TRBV12-3/TRBV12-4 CASSPIGVNTGELFF